This TCR beta chain derives from a study of shared T cell receptors in the human thymus. The table came from immunoSEQ multiplex PCR; TCRdb's copy has only in-frame clones and leaves some out. The sample includes about 660,000 clones, around 87% of them seen just once. Germline loops: CDR1 KGHSH, CDR2 LQKENI. This CDR3 has 15 amino acids. Trimming pared 0 bases from V and 7 bases from J, leaving 15 bases between. The same data also contributed to another study, on human thymus T cells. Turning to that study: The donors were infants in Finland with congenital heart defects, otherwise immunologically healthy. Thymic material originated from resections removed in the course of corrective heart surgery. Both thymic and peripheral blood repertoires showed apparently biased V and J usage. In unrelated individuals, thymic repertoires overlapped highly, according to related research.

The clonotype comes from a boy younger than two with a congenital heart defect. The chain has TRBV18 and TRBJ1-2; D is unclear. Sequenced: thymocytes. The CDR3 coding sequence is TGTGCCAGCTCACCACCTGCGCGCCAAGGAGCTGGCTACACCTTC. Amino acids: CASSPPARQGAGYTF.